This is a list of T cell receptor beta chains from one sample in a study of cytomegalovirus exposure and HLA in healthy donors. Data came from immunoSEQ multiplex PCR; TCRdb stores just in-frame clones and leaves some out. The data contain about 78,000 clones, around 70% of them singletons. Specimen: PBMCs. Source of these receptors: a woman between 40 and 50 years old in good health and CMV-seropositive. Both conserved end residues are part of each CDR3. The order of the fields is V gene, D gene, clone size, J gene, CDR3 DNA, CDR3 protein. A D gene is named only where the DNA matches it firmly. Clone size appears in some rows only: once, few, many, or a class for an expanded clone.

>TRBV4-1|TRBD1|-|TRBJ1-2
TGCGCCAGCAGCCAAGGCCGCAGGGGGCATGGCTACCCCTTC
CASSQGRRGHGYPF
>TRBV7-9|TRBD1|-|TRBJ2-5
TGTGCCAGCAGCTCCAGACAGGGGGGGAAGACCCAGTACTTC
CASSSRQGGKTQYF
>TRBV2|-|-|TRBJ1-2
TGTGCCAGCGGCGGGGCTCCGTACTATGGCTACACCTTC
CASGGAPYYGYTF
>TRBV29-1|-|-|TRBJ1-2
TGCAGCGTTGTAGGACAGACTAACTATGGCTACACCTTC
CSVVGQTNYGYTF
>TRBV6-6|-|-|TRBJ1-6
TGTGCCAGCAGGGGATCTGGGGCTTCACCCCTCCACTTT
CASRGSGASPLHF
>TRBV30|-|-|TRBJ1-1
TGTGCCTGGAGTGTTACGTCGGTGAACACTGAAGCTTTCTTT
CAWSVTSVNTEAFF
>TRBV30|TRBD1|-|TRBJ1-1
TGTGCCTGGGGCCCGCAGGGGGTCACTGAAGCTTTCTTT
CAWGPQGVTEAFF
>TRBV6-6|TRBD1|-|TRBJ2-5
TGTGCCAGCACCACAGGGGAAGAGACCCAGTACTTC
CASTTGEETQYF
>TRBV7-2|TRBD1|once|TRBJ1-5
TGTGCCAGCAGCGGGGGACAGAAGTATCAGCCCCAGCATTTT
CASSGGQKYQPQHF
>TRBV10-2|-|few|TRBJ1-6
TGCGCCAGCAGTGACGGGGGTCCACCCCTCCACTTT
CASSDGGPPLHF
>TRBV2|TRBD1|-|TRBJ2-7
TGTGCCAGTGACAGCGGGACAGGGTTCGACTACGAGCAGTACTTC
CASDSGTGFDYEQYF
>TRBV29-1|TRBD2|-|TRBJ2-6
TGCAGCGTCCCCGGGGGGATTCAAACCTCTGGGGCCAACGTCCTGACTTTC
CSVPGGIQTSGANVLTF
>TRBV5-1|-|few|TRBJ1-1
TGCGCCAGCAGCTTATCAGGGACACCTAAGCCGAACACTGAAGCTTTCTTT
CASSLSGTPKPNTEAFF
>TRBV7-2|TRBD1|-|TRBJ2-2
TGTGCCAGCAGCACGAGACAGGGTCCCACCGGGGAGCTGTTTTTT
CASSTRQGPTGELFF
>TRBV5-4|-|-|TRBJ1-3
TGTGCCAGCAGCTTAGACAGGTCTGGAAACACCATATATTTT
CASSLDRSGNTIYF
>TRBV20-1|-|-|TRBJ1-1
TGCAGTGCTGCAGGGGAAACTGAAGCTTTCTTT
CSAAGETEAFF
>TRBV27|TRBD1|-|TRBJ1-4
TGTGCCAGCAGTCTAAAACCCGGGACAGGGTTAAAAAAACTGTTTTTT
CASSLKPGTGLKKLFF
>TRBV28|-|-|TRBJ1-5
TGTGCCAGCACCTCCATCATGGGACAAGGGTTACAGCCCCAGCATTTT
CASTSIMGQGLQPQHF
>TRBV6-5|-|once|TRBJ2-2
TGTGCCAGCAGTCCTATGGACACGAACACCGGGGAGCTGTTTTTT
CASSPMDTNTGELFF
>TRBV5-4|-|-|TRBJ1-2
TGTGCCAGCAGCTTGGTCGGGGGGGCTGGTGGCTACCCCTTC
CASSLVGGAGGYPF
>TRBV7-3|TRBD1|-|TRBJ2-3
TGTGCCAGCAGCTTCCGACAGGGGATGTCAGATACGCAGTATTTT
CASSFRQGMSDTQYF
>TRBV6-1|-|-|TRBJ1-5
TGTGCCAGCAGTGGTCAGGGGAGCAATCAGCCCCAGCATTTT
CASSGQGSNQPQHF
>TRBV6-5|TRBD1|-|TRBJ2-7
TGTGCCAGCAGAAGGACAGGGACCTACGAGCAGTACTTC
CASRRTGTYEQYF
>TRBV2|-|-|TRBJ1-5
TGTGCCAGCAGTGGGGGGGGCGAGGGTCAGCCCCAGCATTTT
CASSGGGEGQPQHF
>TRBV6-5|TRBD1|-|TRBJ1-1
TGTGCCAGCAGTTCTAACAGGGGGTTGACTGAAGCTTTCTTT
CASSSNRGLTEAFF
>TRBV7-3|-|few|TRBJ2-1
TGTGCCAGCAGGCGGGACTCCAGCTCCTACAATGAGCAGTTCTTC
CASRRDSSSYNEQFF
>TRBV21-1|-|few|TRBJ1-4
TGTGCCAGCAGCCCCCAGGGGTCGAGAGAAAAACTGTTTTTT
CASSPQGSREKLFF
>TRBV7-2|-|few|TRBJ1-2
TGTGCCAGCAGAATCAATGGAGGGAACTATGGCTACACCTTC
CASRINGGNYGYTF
>TRBV6-5|TRBD2|-|TRBJ2-7
TGTGCCAGCAGTTATTCGGGACTAAGTCCCTACGAGCAGTACTTC
CASSYSGLSPYEQYF
>TRBV7-9|-|-|TRBJ1-2
TGTGCCAGCAGCTCAAACAGGGATACTAACTATGGCTACACCTTC
CASSSNRDTNYGYTF
>TRBV29-1|-|-|TRBJ2-5
TGCAGCGTCCGATCAGGGGTAGGGGAGACCCAGTACTTC
CSVRSGVGETQYF
>TRBV27|-|few|TRBJ1-6
TGTGCCAGCAGTTTAGTCTCCAGGGGATATAATTCACCCCTCCACTTT
CASSLVSRGYNSPLHF
>TRBV4-1|-|-|TRBJ1-2
TGCGCCAGCAGCCAAAACTCAGGGGTGTGGGGCTACACCTTC
CASSQNSGVWGYTF
>TRBV7-9|TRBD1|-|TRBJ2-7
TGTGCCAGCAGCCCAGGGACAGGGGGATCCTACGAGCAGTACTTC
CASSPGTGGSYEQYF
>TRBV6-5|-|-|TRBJ1-5
TGTGCCAGCAGTTACTCGTACGGACAAGATCAGCCCCAGCATTTT
CASSYSYGQDQPQHF
>TRBV7-9|TRBD1|-|TRBJ1-2
TGTGCCAGCAGGCCCGGGACAGGGGACTATGGCTACACCTTC
CASRPGTGDYGYTF
>TRBV5-8|-|-|TRBJ1-3
TGTGCCAGCAGCTTTGACTGGTTCTCTGGAAACACCATATATTTT
CASSFDWFSGNTIYF
>TRBV5-4|TRBD2|-|TRBJ2-1
TGTGCCAGCAGCTTGAACGCCGGGACTAGCGGCGACAGGGAGCAGTTCTTC
CASSLNAGTSGDREQFF
>TRBV4-3|TRBD2|-|TRBJ2-3
TGCGCCAGCAGCCAAGTCTATGGTAGCGGGGGCACAGATACGCAGTATTTT
CASSQVYGSGGTDTQYF
>TRBV5-6|-|-|TRBJ1-2
TGTGCCAGCAGCCAGCAACAGGGAGGGTACACCTTC
CASSQQQGGYTF
>TRBV7-2|TRBD1|-|TRBJ1-2
TGTGCCAGCAGCACTGGACAGGGGACCTATGGCTACACCTTC
CASSTGQGTYGYTF
>TRBV5-1|-|-|TRBJ2-2
TGCGCCAGCAGCCAGGGGACTACCCTAACCGGGGAGCTGTTTTTT
CASSQGTTLTGELFF
>TRBV6-5|-|few|TRBJ1-1
TGTGCCAGCAGTGATGGGCAAAGCACTGAAGCTTTCTTT
CASSDGQSTEAFF
>TRBV28|-|few|TRBJ2-7
TGTGCCAGCAGTCAGCTACTAGTCCACGAGCAGTACTTC
CASSQLLVHEQYF
>TRBV5-1|-|-|TRBJ2-2
TGCGCCAGCAGCTTTGGTGGGGCTGGCACCGGGGAGCTGTTTTTT
CASSFGGAGTGELFF
>TRBV19|-|-|TRBJ2-7
TGTGCCAGTAGCTGGGGGCGCGAGCAGTACTTC
CASSWGREQYF
>TRBV13|TRBD1|few|TRBJ2-4
TGTGCCAGCAGCCCCAGACAGGGACGAGGCAAAAACATTCAGTACTTC
CASSPRQGRGKNIQYF
>TRBV28|TRBD1|-|TRBJ2-5
TGTGCCAGCAGTTTCACAGGGGGTGAGACCCAGTACTTC
CASSFTGGETQYF
>TRBV10-3|-|few|TRBJ2-6
TGTGCCACCCAGCGAGGTGGGGCGGTCGGGGCCAACGTCCTGACTTTC
CATQRGGAVGANVLTF
>TRBV30|TRBD1|-|TRBJ2-7
TGTGCTCGACAGGGGCCCACCTACGAGCAGTACTTC
CARQGPTYEQYF
>TRBV5-1|TRBD2|-|TRBJ2-2
TGCGCCAGCAGCTTGGGCGGGGGGACCACCGGGGAGCTGTTTTTT
CASSLGGGTTGELFF
>TRBV6-5|TRBD2|-|TRBJ2-3
TGTGCCAGCAGTTATAGAAGCGGGGGGGATACGCAGTATTTT
CASSYRSGGDTQYF
>TRBV5-1|TRBD1|once|TRBJ1-3
TGCGCCAGCAGCCATTCGGGGACAGGGAGTAGCTCTGGAAACACCATATATTTT
CASSHSGTGSSSGNTIYF
>TRBV18|-|-|TRBJ1-1
TGTGCCAGCTCACCATCAGGTTTCACTGAAGCTTTCTTT
CASSPSGFTEAFF
>TRBV30|-|once|TRBJ2-7
TGTGCCTGGACGTACAGGAATGAGCAGTACTTC
CAWTYRNEQYF
>TRBV18|-|-|TRBJ2-7
TGTGCCAGCTCCAAAGTCGGCGGATCCTACGAGCAGTACTTC
CASSKVGGSYEQYF
>TRBV18|-|-|TRBJ2-3
TGTGCCAGCTCACCTACGGGACTCGACCTCACAGATACGCAGTATTTT
CASSPTGLDLTDTQYF
>TRBV18|TRBD1|-|TRBJ1-1
TGTGCCAGCTCACCTGCCGGGACAGGGAACACTGAAGCTTTCTTT
CASSPAGTGNTEAFF
>TRBV6-5|TRBD1|-|TRBJ1-1
TGTGCCAGCAGTGGAAGACAGGGGGGAACTGAAGCTTTCTTT
CASSGRQGGTEAFF
>TRBV18|TRBD1|-|TRBJ1-2
TGTGCCAGCTCACCCGGACAGGGGGAAGATGGCTACACCTTC
CASSPGQGEDGYTF